The T cell receptor beta chain described here comes from a study of blood T cell repertoires in COVID-19. At the level of the study: T cells, B-cell-depleted T cells, or PBMCs supplied cDNA or gDNA.

As handled by the study authors: Reference gene primer amplification gave estimated nucleated cell counts. Produced via immunoSEQ multiplex PCR; TCRdb's table is partial and in-frame only. From that table come the V and J calls and clone size; the DNA was used to work out D and trimming. This table holds about 230,000 clones, roughly 83% found once. The CDR3 runs to 18 residues. The germline CDR1 and CDR2 sequences are SGHRS and YFSETQ. V was shortened by 4 bases and J by 0 bases, with 19 bases between the two germline ends. The sample consisted of peripheral blood. This chain connects TRBV5-1 to TRBJ1-4; D perhaps matches TRBD1 (6 bases). The sequence came from a woman in her sixties or seventies with active or convalescent COVID-19. CDR3 amino acids: CASSPRGFGGATNEKLFF. CDR3 DNA sequence: TGCGCCAGCAGCCCGAGGGGGTTTGGGGGTGCAACTAATGAAAAACTGTTTTTT.